This T cell receptor (beta chain) was recovered during a study of blood T cell repertoires in COVID-19. Background on the study: Sites across the United States, Italy and Spain contributed samples from acute and convalescent COVID-19. PBMCs, B-cell-depleted T cells, or T cells were the source of the cDNA or gDNA that made up the material.

In the authors' methods: Using reference gene primer amplification, nucleated cell counts were estimated. Here immunoSEQ multiplex PCR was the method, and the copy in TCRdb shows in-frame clones only, minus some. Clone size and V and J calls were adopted from that table, with D and trimming inferred from the DNA. The sample holds 200,000 to 300,000 clones, more than 70% seen once. The CDR3 length is 14 residues. CDR1 is SGDLS, CDR2 YYNGEE, per germline. With 5 bases removed from V and 6 bases from J, the gap between germline ends came to 17 bases. During active infection, Seattle patients enrolled and were then monitored through disease.

The source material was peripheral blood. This TCR was recovered from a woman aged 25-40 years with COVID-19, enrolled during active disease. This chain links TRBV9 with TRBJ1-2; D not resolved. The CDR3 DNA sequence: TGTGCCAGCAGAGAAAAAGGACGGGGAAATGGCTACACCTTC. Residues: CASREKGRGNGYTF.